This T cell receptor beta chain derives from a study of cytomegalovirus exposure and HLA in healthy donors. CDR3 size: 16 residues. Trimming at V came to 5 bases and at J to 3 bases, leaving 12 bases not matched to a gene. Germline assignment: CDR1 SEHNR and CDR2 FQNEAQ (reference sequence). The PCR had 60 Vbeta and 13 Jbeta primers. Using immunoSEQ multiplex PCR, the repertoire was profiled, and TCRdb retains in-frame clones only, with some absent. The sample consists of 110,000 to 150,000 clones, around a tenth of them appearing once. Only a few counts were recorded for this clone. This sequence was found in a male donor in good health and CMV-seronegative. The sample taken for sequencing was PBMCs. The V call is TRBV7-9, the J call TRBJ2-7; 8 bases are shared with TRBD1. The CDR3 sequence: CASSPSPDRGVYEQYF. DNA of the CDR3: TGTGCCAGCAGCCCAAGCCCTGACAGGGGAGTCTACGAGCAGTACTTC.